The T cell receptor (beta chain) described here comes from a study of blood T cell repertoires in COVID-19. On the study more broadly: The analysed material was cDNA or gDNA that came from T cells, B-cell-depleted T cells, or PBMCs.

Donors of Cohort 3 who recovered were those that had two negative PCRs, clearance, or symptom resolution. Per the germline V gene, CDR1 is GTSNPN and CDR2 is SVGIG (reference sequence). V lost 5 bases to trimming and J lost 3 bases, with 10 bases between them. The CDR3 consists of 12 residues. Sequencing used immunoSEQ multiplex PCR; TCRdb keeps in-frame clones, though not all of them. The sample contains more than 300,000 clones, 85% to 90% of which appear only once. This chain joins TRBV30 and TRBJ1-2; the D gene is possibly TRBD1 (6 bases). The receptor was derived from a woman between 18 and 29 years old who had recovered from COVID-19. Material: PBMCs or T cells enriched from blood (not recorded which). The CDR3, as DNA: TGTGCCTGGGGGGGCATTTACTATGGCTACACCTTC. Protein: CAWGGIYYGYTF. The full variable domain, rest sourced from reference TRBV30 and TRBJ1-2, is SQTIHQWPATLVQPVGSPLSLECTVEGTSNPNLYWYRQAAGRGLQLLFYSVGIGQISSEVPQNLSASRPQDRQFILSSKKLLLSDSGFYLCAWGGIYYGYTFGSGTRLTVV.